These T cell receptor beta chains were read from a single sample in a study of siplizumab effects on memory and regulatory T cells. This table comes from immunoSEQ multiplex PCR, and its TCRdb copy is limited to in-frame clones, with some not included. The sample shows 90,000 to 95,000 clones, roughly 96% of them seen only once. The sample was naive CD4+ T cells sorted from blood. The receptors stem from a human donor in good health. Both conserved end residues are part of each CDR3. Fields, in order: J gene, D gene, V gene, clone size, CDR3 DNA, CDR3 protein. A D gene is named only where the DNA matches it firmly. Part of the rows lack a size; the others show once, few, many or a class for expanded clones.

TRBJ2-3,.,TRBV5-1,.,TGCGCCAGCAGCTTGGTACGGTCCGGAAACACAGATACGCAGTATTTT,CASSLVRSGNTDTQYF
TRBJ2-7,.,TRBV28,.,TGTGCCAGCAGTTTTCAAAAGGGCGACCCGGGGGAGCAGTACTTC,CASSFQKGDPGEQYF
TRBJ2-2,.,TRBV6-1,once,TGTGCCAGCAGAAAACAGCTTACGGCCGGGGAGCTGTTTTTT,CASRKQLTAGELFF
TRBJ1-3,TRBD1,TRBV7-8,.,TGTGCCAGCAGGCGGGACAGGGTTATCTCTGGAAACACCATATATTTT,CASRRDRVISGNTIYF
TRBJ2-7,.,TRBV5-4,.,TGTGCCAGCAGCCCGGGACTGTACTACGAGCAGTACTTC,CASSPGLYYEQYF
TRBJ1-1,.,TRBV28,.,TGTGCCAGCAGTCTCCCTCAGGGTAAAGCTTTCTTT,CASSLPQGKAFF
TRBJ2-3,.,TRBV7-2,.,TGTGCCAGCAGCTTTAGCACAGATACGCAGTATTTT,CASSFSTDTQYF
TRBJ2-7,.,TRBV5-1,.,TGCGCCAGCAGCTCTAATTGGGTCTCCCCTTCCTACGAGCAGTACTTC,CASSSNWVSPSYEQYF
TRBJ1-2,.,TRBV7-3,.,TGTGCCAGCAGCTACGATGGCTACACCTTC,CASSYDGYTF
TRBJ2-3,.,TRBV19,.,TGTGCCAGTAGGCCGGACCAAAGCACAGATACGCAGTATTTT,CASRPDQSTDTQYF
TRBJ1-3,TRBD1,TRBV7-6,.,TGTGCCAGCAGCTTTACAGGGGAGAGCTCTGGAAACACCATATATTTT,CASSFTGESSGNTIYF
TRBJ1-5,.,TRBV6-5,.,TGTGCCAGCACCCCGGACAGAAGGTCCAATCAGCCCCAGCATTTT,CASTPDRRSNQPQHF
TRBJ2-2,.,TRBV5-1,.,TGCGCCAGCAGCCGGGGGACACCGAACACCGGGGAGCTGTTTTTT,CASSRGTPNTGELFF
TRBJ1-2,.,TRBV2,.,TGTGCCAGCAGTTACGAGATCCAGGGCACCTATGGCTACACCTTC,CASSYEIQGTYGYTF
TRBJ1-1,.,TRBV7-2,.,TGTGCCAGCAGCTTCGCGAGGAATCTAGGCACTGAAGCTTTCTTT,CASSFARNLGTEAFF
TRBJ1-1,TRBD1,TRBV6-5,.,TGTGCCAGCAGCCCAGGGGGGTGGACTGAAGCTTTCTTT,CASSPGGWTEAFF
TRBJ2-1,TRBD2,TRBV19,once,TGTGCCAGTACCTCGACTAGCGGGGAGGAGAATGAGCAGTTCTTC,CASTSTSGEENEQFF
TRBJ2-5,TRBD2,TRBV7-2,.,TGTGCCAGCAGCCCGGACTCGGGGGGTCCAGAGACCCAGTACTTC,CASSPDSGGPETQYF
TRBJ2-5,TRBD2,TRBV6-5,.,TGTGCCAGCAGTTACAGACTAGCGGGGGGAAACACCCAGTACTTC,CASSYRLAGGNTQYF
TRBJ2-5,.,TRBV6-4,.,TGTGCCAGCAGTGAAGGGGTCCCAAAAGAGACCCAGTACTTC,CASSEGVPKETQYF
TRBJ2-7,.,TRBV6-1,.,TGTGCCAGCAGTGCGGGGTTCTCCTACGAGCAGTACTTC,CASSAGFSYEQYF
TRBJ2-2,.,TRBV30,.,TGTGCCTGGAGACCTACCCAGTTAATCGGGGAGCTGTTTTTT,CAWRPTQLIGELFF
TRBJ2-7,TRBD1,TRBV7-7,.,TGTGCCAGCAGCCGGGACAGCTCCTACGAGCAGTACTTC,CASSRDSSYEQYF
TRBJ1-6,.,TRBV5-1,once,TGCGCCAGCAGCCCTGGGGGCGGCGCTTGGCCCCTCCACTTT,CASSPGGGAWPLHF
TRBJ2-3,TRBD1,TRBV5-1,.,TGCGCCAGCAACCGGACAGGGCGCACAGATACGCAGTATTTT,CASNRTGRTDTQYF
TRBJ2-3,.,TRBV4-1,.,TGCGCCAGCAGCCAAGCCCTTGGTACGCAGTATTTT,CASSQALGTQYF
TRBJ2-3,TRBD2,TRBV4-1,once,TGCGCCAGCAGATCTCGCGGGGGGGTGGTAGATACGCAGTATTTT,CASRSRGGVVDTQYF
TRBJ2-5,TRBD2,TRBV30,.,TGTGCCTGGAGTCGGCTAGCGGGCCTACAAGAGACCCAGTACTTC,CAWSRLAGLQETQYF
TRBJ2-3,TRBD2,TRBV10-1,.,TGCGCCAGCAGTGAGACTAGCGGGGGGGCGCAAGATACGCAGTATTTT,CASSETSGGAQDTQYF